The rows below give T cell receptor beta chains drawn from one sample of a study of early T cells in non-severe SARS-CoV-2 infection. TCRdb re-analysed the 5' RACE reads in MiXCR, keeping a single row per CDR3 protein. The sample consists of 60,000 to 65,000 distinct CDR3 sequences, 7% to 9.5% of them appearing once. The sample in question was whole blood, obtained at baseline. Receptor source: an adult who was a healthcare worker with PCR-confirmed SARS-CoV-2 infection or an uninfected control (not recorded which). Each CDR3 is given with its conserved first and last residue. The order of the fields is CDR3 length, V gene, CDR3 protein.

length: 14; V: TRBV5-1; CDR3: CATKGQQNTGELFF
length: 11; V: TRBV20-1; CDR3: CSARGAGPQHF
length: 15; V: TRBV7-3; CDR3: CASSSRGGSTGELFF
length: 13; V: TRBV9; CDR3: CASSFRFDYEQYF
length: 17; V: TRBV10-3; CDR3: CAISDAGGRGENEKLFF
length: 16; V: TRBV27; CDR3: CASSLSPGTVQETQYF
length: 13; V: TRBV11-1; CDR3: CASSLGQGFEAFF
length: 13; V: TRBV12-3/TRBV12-4; CDR3: CASSLEQGLGYTF
length: 16; V: TRBV15; CDR3: CATSPRGGDGTDTQYF
length: 17; V: TRBV19; CDR3: CASSIASFLRYSYGYTF
length: 13; V: TRBV19; CDR3: CASRSSYNSPLHF
length: 12; V: TRBV21-1; CDR3: CASCLLCYEQYF
length: 14; V: TRBV20-1; CDR3: CSARDPSGSYEQYF
length: 12; V: TRBV5-1; CDR3: CASSLAGGVLFF
length: 12; V: TRBV20-1; CDR3: CSAGQGWAEAFF
length: 15; V: TRBV19; CDR3: CASSFRQGLQETQYF
length: 15; V: TRBV7-8; CDR3: CASSQSHSRGYEQYF
length: 11; V: TRBV29-1; CDR3: CSVEVNYEQYF
length: 14; V: TRBV27; CDR3: CASREQGIFDGYTF
length: 13; V: TRBV7-2; CDR3: CASSTRVSYEQYF